These T cell receptor beta chains were read from a single sample in a study of blood T cells in healthy people across ages. TCRdb re-derived calls from the 5' RACE reads in MiXCR, one entry per CDR3 protein. The sample has 580,000 or so distinct CDR3 sequences, less than 60% seen once. The sequenced sample consisted of blood. The receptors derive from an elderly man in good health. Each CDR3 is given with its conserved first and last residue. The D gene is left open where the match is weak. Size is stated for part of the rows, as once, few or many counts, or as a class when the clone is expanded.

TRBD1,TRBV5-5,TRBJ2-7,few,TGTGCCAGCAGCTCCGCCCGACAGGGGGCAGGGTACGAGCAGTACTTC,CASSSARQGAGYEQYF
TRBD2,TRBV28,TRBJ2-1,once,TGTGCCAGCAAAAAAGCGGGAGGGGAATACAATGAGCAGTTCTTC,CASKKAGGEYNEQFF
TRBD1,TRBV7-9,TRBJ2-7,many,TGTGCCAGCAGCTTAGTGAGTGGACAGGGGGCCCACGAGCAGTACTTC,CASSLVSGQGAHEQYF
NA,TRBV21-1,TRBJ1-2,NA,TGTGCCAGCAGCAAGGGCAGGGGTATGAGCTACACCTTC,CASSKGRGMSYTF
NA,TRBV20-1,TRBJ1-1,NA,TGCAGTGCTGCATCTCAGGGGACTGAAGCTTTCTTT,CSAASQGTEAFF
NA,TRBV7-6,TRBJ2-2,NA,TGTGCCAGCAGCTTAGAGGGGGGAAACACCGGGGAGCTGTTTTTT,CASSLEGGNTGELFF
NA,TRBV3-1,TRBJ1-1,NA,TGTGCCAGCAGCCAAAACCCTCCCAGGGATGGAGTAGCTTTCTTT,CASSQNPPRDGVAFF
TRBD1,TRBV20-1,TRBJ2-4,NA,TGCAGTGGTAGACAGGGTTCGGTCCAGGAGCAGTACTTC,CSGRQGSVQEQYF
NA,TRBV7-3,TRBJ2-3,NA,TGTGCCAGCAAGGGGCAGCATAGCACAGATACGCAGTATTTT,CASKGQHSTDTQYF
NA,TRBV27,TRBJ2-3,once,TGTGCCAGCAGTTTAGTTGGGGCCGGGACACTGAGGGGAGATACGCAGTATTTT,CASSLVGAGTLRGDTQYF
TRBD2,TRBV6-5,TRBJ2-7,NA,TGTGCCAGCAGCCAAGCGGGAGGATCTGGGAATGAGCAGTACTTC,CASSQAGGSGNEQYF
NA,TRBV24-1,TRBJ2-1,NA,TGTGCCACCAGTGATTTCGACTTTCCGAGCTCCTACAATGAGCAGTTCTTC,CATSDFDFPSSYNEQFF
NA,TRBV5-1,TRBJ1-1,NA,TGCGCCAGCAGCATAGGGACGACCACTGAAGCTTTCTTT,CASSIGTTTEAFF
NA,TRBV12-3/TRBV12-4,TRBJ1-1,NA,TGTGCCAGCAGTTTGGTCAGGTTCGGGGCTGAAGCTTTCTTT,CASSLVRFGAEAFF
NA,TRBV7-9,TRBJ2-5,NA,TGTGCCAGCAGAACCACGGGCGGCAGTCAAGAGACCCAGTACTTC,CASRTTGGSQETQYF
TRBD1,TRBV18,TRBJ1-1,few,TGTGCCAGCTCACCACCCCAGGGGGTTCCTGAAGCTTTCTTT,CASSPPQGVPEAFF
NA,TRBV21-1,TRBJ2-7,few,TGTGCCAGCAGCAAACCTCAACGGCCTGTTCCCTACGAGCAGTACTTC,CASSKPQRPVPYEQYF
TRBD1,TRBV5-1,TRBJ1-1,few,TGCGCCAGCAGCTTGGGTGGGACAGGGGGCATGAACACTGAAGCTTTCTTT,CASSLGGTGGMNTEAFF
TRBD1,TRBV13,TRBJ2-1,NA,TGTGCCAGCAGCTTGAGACAGGGTAATGTCAATGAGCAGTTCTTC,CASSLRQGNVNEQFF
NA,TRBV9,TRBJ2-1,NA,TGTGCCAGCAGCGTCCGTGGGGGAGGTAACAATGAGCAGTTCTTC,CASSVRGGGNNEQFF
NA,TRBV6-6,TRBJ1-5,NA,TGTGCCAGCAGTCCCCCTCTCGGGCGCGGCAATCAGCCCCAGCATTTT,CASSPPLGRGNQPQHF
NA,TRBV4-2,TRBJ2-1,NA,TGTGCCAGCAGCCCCGAGGCTCCCGGGGGCAGTGAGCAGTTCTTC,CASSPEAPGGSEQFF
NA,TRBV18,TRBJ1-2,NA,TGTGCCAGCTCACGAGGACGGGAGCGGAATGGCTACACCTTC,CASSRGRERNGYTF
TRBD2,TRBV6-1,TRBJ2-5,once,TGTGCCAGCAGTGCTAGCGGGAGGGCTGAGACCCAGTACTTC,CASSASGRAETQYF
NA,TRBV28,TRBJ1-1,NA,TGTGCCAGCAGTGCACCGGAGAACACTGAAGCTTTCTTT,CASSAPENTEAFF
NA,TRBV12-3/TRBV12-4,TRBJ2-7,NA,TGTGCCAGCAGCCCACCGGTGGGCGGGGGCTACAATGAGCAGTACTTC,CASSPPVGGGYNEQYF
TRBD2,TRBV6-6,TRBJ2-7,NA,TGTGCCAGCAGTTACTCCAGGACTAGCGGGTTATCTTACGAGCAGTACTTC,CASSYSRTSGLSYEQYF
TRBD1,TRBV5-1,TRBJ2-1,NA,TGCGCCAGCAGCTTGGTTACAGGGGGCATCGATGAGCAGTTCTTC,CASSLVTGGIDEQFF
NA,TRBV6-2/TRBV6-3,TRBJ2-6,once,TGTGGCAGCACTACTATTGGGTCCTCTGGGGCCAACGTCCTGACTTTC,CGSTTIGSSGANVLTF
NA,TRBV29-1,TRBJ2-1,NA,TGCAGCGTTGAAGACTGGATCAATGAGCAGTTCTTC,CSVEDWINEQFF
TRBD1,TRBV7-3,TRBJ2-5,few,TGTACCAGCAGCCTCCTGGACAGGGGGCTCAGAGAGACCCAGTACTTC,CTSSLLDRGLRETQYF
NA,TRBV6-6,TRBJ2-7,many,TGTGCCAGCAGTTACTCCCGCCAAGGGGCGAACTACGAGCAGTACTTC,CASSYSRQGANYEQYF
TRBD1,TRBV24-1,TRBJ2-5,NA,TGTGCCACCAGTGATACCGGGACAGGAGACTACAATGAGCAGTACTTC,CATSDTGTGDYNEQYF
NA,TRBV20-1,TRBJ2-7,few,TGCAGTGCTAGGGGGGAAAACGAGCAGTACTTC,CSARGENEQYF
TRBD1,TRBV7-9,TRBJ2-3,NA,TGTGCCAGCAGCTTAGGGGACAGAACTAGCACAGATACGCAGTATTTT,CASSLGDRTSTDTQYF
TRBD1,TRBV10-3,TRBJ2-3,few,TGTGCCATCAAGGGGGCTTACGGCACAGATACGCAGTATTTT,CAIKGAYGTDTQYF
NA,TRBV20-1,TRBJ1-2,NA,TGCAGTGCTAGAGATTCGGGGACACCGAACTATGGCTACACCTTC,CSARDSGTPNYGYTF
NA,TRBV6-6,TRBJ2-7,NA,TGTGCCAGCAGTTACGACAGTGTGGCCTACGAGCAGTACTTC,CASSYDSVAYEQYF
NA,TRBV6-2/TRBV6-3,TRBJ2-5,few,TGTGCCACGAAACTCGGAGCTGAAGAGACCCAGTACTTC,CATKLGAEETQYF
NA,TRBV20-1,TRBJ2-3,NA,TGCAGTGCTTCCACAGGATTCGGAACAGATACGCAGTATTTT,CSASTGFGTDTQYF